The 7 T cell receptor beta chains below were found in one sample sequenced in a study of blood T cell repertoires in COVID-19. Only in-frame clones appear in the TCRdb table, and some are missing; sequencing was by immunoSEQ multiplex PCR. The sample shows under 85,000 clones, 65% to 85% of them seen only once. Sequenced input: peripheral blood. The source of these receptors is a man in his sixties with active or convalescent COVID-19.

This sequence joins TRBV2 and TRBJ1-2; the match to TRBD1 covers 9 bases. This CDR3 is built from 13 residues. Germline V lookup: CDR1 SNHLY, CDR2 FYNNEI. V lost 3 bases and J lost 8; bases outside the gene matches: 4. The CDR3 protein is CASSDTGQGGYTF. CDR3 sequence (DNA): TGTGCCAGCAGTGACACGGGACAGGGCGGCTACACCTTC. Combining the CDR3 with reference TRBV2 and TRBJ1-2 gives the whole variable domain EPEVTQTPSHQVTQMGQEVILRCVPISNHLYFYWYRQILGQKVEFLVSFYNNEISEKSEIFDDQFSVERPDGSNFTLKIRSTKLEDSAMYFCASSDTGQGGYTFGSGTRLTVV.

This clone was recorded once. The gene calls are TRBV12-3 or TRBV12-4 and TRBJ1-2; no firm D call. The V and J ends lost 5 bases and 4 bases respectively, with 8 bases between them. The length of the CDR3 is 12 residues. The CDR3 DNA reads as TGTGCCAGCAGTCCTGACACCTATGGCTACACCTTC. Translated, it gives CASSPDTYGYTF.

V and J are TRBV7-8 and TRBJ1-1; 7 bases map to TRBD1. From germline, CDR1 is SGHVS and CDR2 FQNEAQ. The junction had 7 bases not matched to a gene; V was cut back by 1 base and J by 5 bases. The CDR3 is 15 residues long. The CDR3 nucleotides are TGTGCCAGCAGCTTAGATTTGGGGGACAGTACTGAAGCTTTCTTT. This encodes CASSLDLGDSTEAFF.

J is TRBJ2-1 and V is TRBV9; D might be TRBD1 (6 bases). The V end lost 0 bases, the J end lost 1 base, and 8 bases lay between the germline ends. Germline V CDR1 and CDR2: SGDLS, YYNGEE. The CDR3 has 15 residues. The CDR3 coding sequence is TGTGCCAGCAGCGTAGAGGGGGAATCCTACAATGAGCAGTTCTTC. It yields the protein CASSVEGESYNEQFF.

The J gene is TRBJ2-1, the V gene TRBV5-5; TRBD1 is a possible D gene (5 bases). The V end was cut by 2 bases, the J end by 8 bases, with 17 bases between. This CDR3 is 15 amino acids long. The germline V gene encodes CDR1 SGHKS and CDR2 YYEKEE (reference sequence). The CDR3 DNA is TGTGCCAGCAGCTTACGATGGGGCCCTAGGGATGAGCAGTTCTTC. This translates into CASSLRWGPRDEQFF.

The chain couples TRBV18 to TRBJ1-3; a weak D match, TRBD1 (6 bases). Per germline, CDR1 KGHSH and CDR2 LQKENI. The CDR3 covers 14 residues. The V and J ends lost 6 bases and 4 bases respectively, with 13 bases between them. The CDR3 DNA is TGTGCCAGCTCTCCCGGGGGGCCCGGAAACACCATATATTTT. This encodes CASSPGGPGNTIYF.

CDR3 region: CASSDGTHDEAFF. The CDR3 DNA sequence: TGTGCCAGTAGTGACGGGACTCACGATGAAGCTTTCTTT. The rearrangement uses TRBV19 and TRBJ1-1, with TRBD1 as a possible D gene (5 bases). V lost 5 bases and J 7 bases, leaving 14 bases between the germline ends. Germline values: CDR1 LNHDA, CDR2 SQIVND (reference sequence). CDR3 length: 13 residues.